The sample holds many counts of the clone carrying this T cell receptor beta chain. Its antigen is as yet unknown. The data were obtained in a study of human T cells and chemical hapten exposure. Study-level background: The study lasted 20 to 25 weeks, and patients were dosed weekly with diphenylcyclopropenone on the scalp throughout. Study-wide results and caveats: Given that the donors had alopecia, their immune response may differ from that seen in healthy people.

Each cDNA molecule in the library carried unique molecular identifiers. TCRdb re-analysed the RACE reads in MiXCR, keeping a single row per CDR3 protein. The sample shows roughly 70,000 distinct CDR3 sequences, around 10% of them seen only once. As to time point: patch test 1, 2 weeks after DPC sensitization. The treatment is: therapeutic diphenylcyclopropenone sensitization with weekly scalp DPC. People who gave samples had alopecia, were 18 to 70 years old, and were suitable for DPC. The CDR3 runs to 14 residues. V dropped 6 bases and J dropped 3; count of bases not matched to a gene: 5. Germline V CDR1 and CDR2: MNHEY, SVGEGT.

This clonotype was obtained from a woman between 40 and 55 years old with alopecia areata. Some clones in this sample may be carry-over from other donors' samples. This sample comprised whole blood, obtained in connection with sensitization to the hapten diphenylcyclopropenone (DPC). V is TRBV6-2 or TRBV6-3 and J is TRBJ1-5; 7 nucleotides line up with TRBD1. Here the CDR3 DNA reads TGTGCCAGCAGGACAGGGAGAAACAATCAGCCCCAGCATTTT. This gives the protein CASRTGRNNQPQHF.